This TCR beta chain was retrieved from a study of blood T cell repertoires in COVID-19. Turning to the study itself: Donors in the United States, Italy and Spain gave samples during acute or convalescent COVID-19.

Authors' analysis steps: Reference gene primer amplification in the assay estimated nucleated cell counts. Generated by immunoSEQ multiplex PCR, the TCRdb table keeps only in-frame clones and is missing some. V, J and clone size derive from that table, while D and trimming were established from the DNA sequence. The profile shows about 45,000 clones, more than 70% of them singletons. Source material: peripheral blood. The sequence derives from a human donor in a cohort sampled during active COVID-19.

The CDR3 nucleotides are TGTGCCACCGACAAAATGGGTAACTACGAGCAGTACTTC. Its translation: CATDKMGNYEQYF. This chain uses TRBV6-5 with TRBJ2-7; D is ambiguous. Trimming shortened V by 10 bases and J by 3 bases, and 16 bases separated the two germline ends. The CDR3 has 13 amino acids. Germline values: CDR1 MNHEY, CDR2 SVGAGI.